Listed below are T cell receptor beta chains from one sample, sequenced in a study of blood T cell repertoires in COVID-19. This table comes from immunoSEQ multiplex PCR, and its TCRdb copy is limited to in-frame clones, with some not included. The sample lists 300,000 to 350,000 clones; around 91% were seen once. The sequenced sample was peripheral blood. The receptors derive from a middle-aged woman with COVID-19, enrolled during active disease. Each CDR3 is given with its conserved first and last residue. The D gene is left open where the match is weak. The size entry is marked missing in some rows and otherwise reads once, few, many or a size class.

d_call j_call clone_size v_call cdr3_aa cdr3_nt
TRBD1 TRBJ2-5 NA TRBV27 CASRPHGQGETQYF TGTGCCAGCAGGCCACACGGACAGGGGGAGACCCAGTACTTC
NA TRBJ1-4 NA TRBV18 CASSPGQTPNEKLFF TGTGCCAGCTCACCAGGACAGACTCCGAATGAAAAACTGTTTTTT
NA TRBJ2-7 NA TRBV28 CASSFSQAAPYEQYF TGTGCCAGCAGTTTCAGCCAGGCAGCTCCCTACGAGCAGTACTTC
TRBD2 TRBJ2-1 NA TRBV7-9 CASRDSGRNNEQFF TGTGCCAGCAGGGATAGCGGGAGAAACAATGAGCAGTTCTTC
NA TRBJ1-6 NA TRBV5-1 CASSLESRGNSPLHF TGCGCCAGCAGCTTGGAGAGTAGAGGTAATTCACCCCTCCACTTT
TRBD1 TRBJ2-7 NA TRBV4-2 CASSQGQGAYEQYF TGTGCCAGCAGCCAGGGCCAGGGGGCCTACGAGCAGTACTTC
NA TRBJ1-1 once TRBV9 CASSVDGGGTEAFF TGTGCCAGCAGCGTGGACGGGGGGGGAACTGAAGCTTTCTTT
TRBD1 TRBJ2-7 NA TRBV7-7 CASSLRQGAFYEQYF TGTGCTAGCAGCTTACGACAGGGGGCTTTCTACGAGCAGTACTTC
NA TRBJ1-4 many TRBV28 CASSLASDSYNEKLFF TGTGCCAGCAGTTTAGCTTCGGACAGCTATAATGAAAAACTGTTTTTT
NA TRBJ2-1 NA TRBV5-1 CASSLDGQRSYNEQFF TGCGCCAGCAGCTTGGATGGACAGCGCTCCTACAATGAGCAGTTCTTC
TRBD2 TRBJ2-7 NA TRBV19 CASSGLAGDYEQYF TGTGCCAGTAGTGGTCTAGCGGGGGACTACGAGCAGTACTTC
NA TRBJ2-7 NA TRBV3-1/TRBV3-2 CASSREMGPSYEQYF TGTGCCAGCAGCCGCGAGATGGGCCCATCCTACGAGCAGTACTTC
NA TRBJ2-1 NA TRBV10-3 CAITQGGAGYNEQFF TGTGCCATCACCCAAGGGGGCGCGGGGTACAATGAGCAGTTCTTC
NA TRBJ1-1 NA TRBV24-1 CATSDERNTEAFF TGTGCCACCAGTGATGAGAGGAACACTGAAGCTTTCTTT
NA TRBJ1-3 NA TRBV28 CASSSTGEGPGNTIYF TGTGCCAGCAGTTCGACGGGGGAGGGGCCTGGAAACACCATATATTTT